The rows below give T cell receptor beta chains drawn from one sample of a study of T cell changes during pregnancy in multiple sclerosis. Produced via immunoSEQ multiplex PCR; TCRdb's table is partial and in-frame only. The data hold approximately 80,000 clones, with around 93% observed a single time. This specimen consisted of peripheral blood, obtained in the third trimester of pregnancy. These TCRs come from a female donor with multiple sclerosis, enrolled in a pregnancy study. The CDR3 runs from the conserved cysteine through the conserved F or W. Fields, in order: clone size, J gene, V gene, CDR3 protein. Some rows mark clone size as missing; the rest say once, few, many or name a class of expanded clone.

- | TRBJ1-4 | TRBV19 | CASSTGATNEKLFF
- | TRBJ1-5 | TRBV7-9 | CASSLVGEGHNQPQHF
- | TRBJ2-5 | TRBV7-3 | CASSPQGLAGGQETQYF
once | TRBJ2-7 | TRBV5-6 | CASSLGVGGYEQYF
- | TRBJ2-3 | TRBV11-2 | CASTVGEGTLTDTQYF
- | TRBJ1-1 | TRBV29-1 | CSVETGDGAEAFF
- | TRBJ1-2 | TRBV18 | CASSASSGGIDGYTF
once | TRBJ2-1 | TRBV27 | CASSYQGPYNEQFF
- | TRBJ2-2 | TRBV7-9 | CASSTGTGTGELFF
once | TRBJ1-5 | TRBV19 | CASSEGDWLGYSNQPQHF
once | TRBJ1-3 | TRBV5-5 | CASSLSSPGQGANTIYF
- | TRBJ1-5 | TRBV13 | CASSSPGSDQPQHF
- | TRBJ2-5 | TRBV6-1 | CATLDRGKETQYF
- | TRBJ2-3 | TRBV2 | CASSGTGTSETQSVDTQYF
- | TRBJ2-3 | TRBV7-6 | CASSQASGGGPDTQYF
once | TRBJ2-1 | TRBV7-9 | CASSPTSGEYNEQFF
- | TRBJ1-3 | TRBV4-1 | CASSQVVPSSGNTIYF
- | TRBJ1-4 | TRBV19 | CASRQDRGGEKLFF
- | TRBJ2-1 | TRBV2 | CARTGLAGSNEQFF
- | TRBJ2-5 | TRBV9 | CASSAGDVETQYF
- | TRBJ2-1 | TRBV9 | CASSHSITGTSGGAPGHNEQFF
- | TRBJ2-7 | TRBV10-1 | CASRTCPLTGLEDEQYF
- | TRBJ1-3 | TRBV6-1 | CASSEGPGSGNTIYF
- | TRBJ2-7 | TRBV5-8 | CAIDRFSSYEQYF
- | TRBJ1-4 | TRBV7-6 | CASSSPGEKLFF
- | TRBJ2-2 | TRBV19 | CASRVFWDRGPLGGELFF
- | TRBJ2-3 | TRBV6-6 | CASKHRDTPSTDTQYF
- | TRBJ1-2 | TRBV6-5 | CASSNRGSGGYTF
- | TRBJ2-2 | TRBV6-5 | CASRANTGELFF
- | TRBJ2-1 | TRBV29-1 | CSVPRTGNEQFF
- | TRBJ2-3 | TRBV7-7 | CASSAMAGGTDTQYF
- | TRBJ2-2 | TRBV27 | CASSLTAGGPVGELFF
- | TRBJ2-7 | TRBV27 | CASSLPQQGRQYF
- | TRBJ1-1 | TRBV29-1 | CSVAGGGSTEAFF
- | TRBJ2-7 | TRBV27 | CASSSGLYEQYF
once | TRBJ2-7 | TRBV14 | CASSHGTGTGGSYEQYF
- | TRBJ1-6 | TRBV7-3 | CASSPRPGDSPLHF
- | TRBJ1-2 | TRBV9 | CASSVGDRGRANYGYTF
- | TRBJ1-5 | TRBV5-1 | CASSLEGVQPQHF
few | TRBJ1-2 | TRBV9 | CASSVGVGTGYTF
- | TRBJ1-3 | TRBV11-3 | CASSFNSGNTIYF
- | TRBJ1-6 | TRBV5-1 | CALVIGTGNSPLHF
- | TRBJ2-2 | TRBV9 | CASSPPGTNTGELFF
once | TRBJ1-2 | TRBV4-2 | CASSPKVGGGDGYTF
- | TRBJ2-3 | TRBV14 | CASSLRRGGTDTQYF
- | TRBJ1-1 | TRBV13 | CASSFQTDNTEAFF
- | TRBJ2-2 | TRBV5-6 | CASSLSGNTGELFF
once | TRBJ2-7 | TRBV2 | CASSDTSGSYEQYF
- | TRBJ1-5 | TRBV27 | CASSFTGGNQPQHF
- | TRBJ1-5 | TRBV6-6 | CASTGQGSQPQHF
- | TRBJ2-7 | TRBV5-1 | CASSGNRGEQYF
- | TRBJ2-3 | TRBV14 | CASSHSGSTDTQYF
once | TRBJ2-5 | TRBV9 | CASSAPRTEETQYF
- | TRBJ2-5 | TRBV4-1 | CASSQVASEETQYF